Shown below are 14 T cell receptor beta chains from a single sample sequenced in a study of metastatic and nonmetastatic thyroid tumors. Every patient was untreated before thyroid surgery. TCRdb reanalyzed the PCR reads with MiXCR. The profile covers over 25,000 clones, with about 16% appearing a single time and approximately 4.5% taken by the ten largest. Material: blood. The receptor set was obtained from a female donor with papillary thyroid cancer or a benign thyroid nodule (not recorded which). Some clones in this sample may be carry-over from other donors' samples.

The chain recombines TRBV6-1 with TRBJ2-2; TRBD2 matches 7 bases. This CDR3 is 17 amino acids long. Unmatched junction bases numbered 7, after V lost 1 base and J lost 2 bases. Germline V gene data show CDR1 as MNHNS and CDR2 as SASEGT. CDR3 loop: CASSEVRTGLNTGELFF. CDR3 nucleotides: TGTGCCAGCAGTGAAGTACGAACGGGACTAAACACCGGGGAGCTGTTTTTT.

In its sample, this clone was seen many times. The rearrangement uses TRBV18 and TRBJ1-6; D remains ambiguous. With 3 bases removed from V and 9 bases from J, the gap between germline ends came to 12 bases. The V gene's germline CDR1 is KGHSH and CDR2 LQKENI. The CDR3 extends over 14 amino acids. This CDR3 is CASSPATSGSPLHF. The DNA of the CDR3 is TGTGCCAGCTCACCTGCCACTAGTGGTTCACCCCTCCACTTT.

This chain links TRBV5-1 with TRBJ2-7; 8 bases agree with TRBD1. The germline V gene encodes CDR1 SGHRS and CDR2 YFSETQ. The V and J ends lost 3 bases and 6 bases, in that order; junction bases with no gene match: 11. This CDR3 region has 15 residues. The CDR3 loop reads CASSSETGVSGEQYF. The CDR3 DNA reads as TGCGCCAGCAGCTCTGAGACAGGGGTGTCCGGCGAGCAGTACTTC.

This clone is medium-sized within its sample. This rearrangement joins TRBV6-1 to TRBJ1-1, with 7 positions matching TRBD1. After removal of 7 bases from V and 5 bases from J, the junction contained 10 bases not matched to a gene. This CDR3 is 14 amino acids long. CDR1 and CDR2 from the germline V gene are MNHNS and SASEGT. The CDR3 sequence is CASILPTGWTEAFF. DNA for the CDR3: TGTGCCAGCATCTTACCGACAGGGTGGACTGAAGCTTTCTTT.

This clone appeared many times. The rearrangement joins TRBV7-2 to TRBJ2-3, with 7 nucleotides matching TRBD2. The CDR3 totals 15 residues. The germline CDR1 and CDR2 sequences are SGHTA and FQGNSA. The J segment lost 2 bases and the V segment lost 3 bases, leaving 5 bases of the junction unmatched. This CDR3 is CASSLRGFTTDTQYF. The CDR3 DNA sequence: TGTGCCAGCAGCTTGCGGGGGTTCACCACAGATACGCAGTATTTT.

This clone was counted between two and nine times. The chain recombines TRBV6-1 with TRBJ1-5; D gene ambiguous. Trimming shortened V by 6 bases and J by 3 bases, and 18 bases separated the two germline ends. This CDR3 has 16 amino acids. Germline V gene sequence: CDR1 MNHNS, CDR2 SASEGT. Here the CDR3 DNA reads TGTGCCAGCAGCCCCTTTGGTCCCGGGGTCAATCAGCCCCAGCATTTT. Encoded protein: CASSPFGPGVNQPQHF.

This clone was counted many times. The chain carries TRBV28 and TRBJ1-2, with 12 bases identical to TRBD1. With 6 bases clipped from V and 4 bases from J, the junction kept 12 bases outside the gene matches. Germline V CDR1 and CDR2: MDHEN, SYDVKM. The CDR3 covers 17 residues. CDR3 protein: CASSRGGQGARSYGYTF. In DNA, the CDR3 is TGTGCCAGCAGCCGAGGGGGACAGGGGGCGCGTAGCTATGGCTACACCTTC.

This clone was detected ten times or more. This chain joins TRBV27 and TRBJ2-4, with D hard to call. The CDR3 consists of 13 residues. CDR1 is MNHEY, CDR2 SMNVEV, per germline (reference sequence). Trimming took 3 bases from V and 5 from J, leaving 8 bases between them. The CDR3 nucleotides are TGTGCCAGCAGTTTCTTCGACGAAAACATTCAGTACTTC. Its protein product is CASSFFDENIQYF.

This clone was seen at least ten times. The chain is built from TRBV7-9 and TRBJ1-5; 10 nucleotides match TRBD1. The V and J ends lost 5 bases and 6 bases, in that order; junction bases with no gene match: 7. The germline V gene has CDR1 SEHNR and CDR2 FQNEAQ (reference sequence). The CDR3 has 15 residues. The DNA for the CDR3 is TGTGCCAGCAGCCAGGGACAGGGGTTGGCTCAGCCCCAGCATTTT. Translation: CASSQGQGLAQPQHF.

This clone was counted many times. This chain uses TRBV7-3 with TRBJ2-7; D is perhaps TRBD1 or TRBD2 (7 bases each). The J call is doubtful: the DNA matches TRBJ2-1 better. Germline V lookup: CDR1 SGHTA, CDR2 FQGTGA. The CDR3 covers 13 residues. The CDR3: CASRRLGRGPQFF. The CDR3 DNA sequence: TGTGCCAGCCGGAGATTGGGGAGGGGGCCCCAGTTCTTC.

In its sample, this clone is medium-sized. The chain is built from TRBV28 and TRBJ2-1, with 8 bases aligning to TRBD2. Germline V lookup: CDR1 MDHEN, CDR2 SYDVKM. V gave up 4 bases and J gave up 3 bases; unmatched junction bases: 5. The CDR3 runs 15 residues. The CDR3: CASSSGGGDYNEQFF. CDR3 nucleotide sequence: TGTGCCAGCAGTTCCGGGGGGGGAGACTACAATGAGCAGTTCTTC. Together with reference TRBV28 and TRBJ2-1, the CDR3 gives the full variable domain: DVKVTQSSRYLVKRTGEKVFLECVQDMDHENMFWYRQDPGLGLRLIYFSYDVKMKEKGDIPEGYSVSREKKERFSLILESASTNQTSMYLCASSSGGGDYNEQFFGPGTRLTVL.

There are many counts of this clone. This specimen includes other DNA sequences encoding the same CDR3. The V and J genes are TRBV20-1 and TRBJ2-2, with D unclear. The V end was cut by 3 bases, the J end by 0 bases, with 8 bases between. Per the germline V gene, CDR1 is DFQATT and CDR2 is SNEGSKA (reference sequence). The CDR3 totals 14 residues. Here the CDR3 DNA reads TGCAGTGCTAGGCCCGGCGCGAACACCGGGGAGCTGTTTTTT. This translates into CSARPGANTGELFF.

This clone was observed at least ten times. J is TRBJ1-1 and V is TRBV5-1, with a tentative D call TRBD1 (5 bases). V lost 2 bases to trimming and J lost 5 bases, with 10 bases between them. Germline V gene lookup returns CDR1 SGHRS and CDR2 YFSETQ. The CDR3 contains 13 residues. DNA of the CDR3: TGCGCCAGCAGCTTCGAGGGGAGTACTGAAGCTTTCTTT. It codes for CASSFEGSTEAFF.

This clone is labeled medium-sized. This chain links TRBV28 with TRBJ1-2, with 10 bases fitting TRBD1. J gave up 5 bases and V 6 bases, and 3 bases lay outside the gene matches. Germline lookup yields CDR1 MDHEN and CDR2 SYDVKM. This CDR3 has 13 residues. CDR3 region: CASRTGGAYGYTF. CDR3 DNA sequence: TGTGCCAGCAGGACAGGGGGCGCTTATGGCTACACCTTC.